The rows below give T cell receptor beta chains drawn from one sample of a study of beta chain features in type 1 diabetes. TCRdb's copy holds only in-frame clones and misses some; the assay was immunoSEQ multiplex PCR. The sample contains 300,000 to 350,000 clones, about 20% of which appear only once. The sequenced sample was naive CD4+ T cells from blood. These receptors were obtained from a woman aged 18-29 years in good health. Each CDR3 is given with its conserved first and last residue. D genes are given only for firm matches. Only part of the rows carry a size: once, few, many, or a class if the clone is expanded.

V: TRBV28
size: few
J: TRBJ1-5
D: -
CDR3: CASRWAGRLSQPQHF
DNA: TGTGCCAGCAGGTGGGCAGGGCGCTTATCCCAGCCCCAGCATTTT

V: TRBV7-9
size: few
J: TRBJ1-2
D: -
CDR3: CASSSGQNYGYTF
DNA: TGTGCCAGCAGCTCTGGACAGAACTATGGCTACACCTTC

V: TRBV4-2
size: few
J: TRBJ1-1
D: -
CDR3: CASSQNVRGNRMNTEAFF
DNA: TGTGCCAGCAGCCAAAATGTCCGGGGGAACAGGATGAACACTGAAGCTTTCTTT

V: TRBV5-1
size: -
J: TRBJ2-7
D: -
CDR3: CASRGPGVYEQYF
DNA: TGCGCCAGCAGGGGCCCCGGCGTGTACGAGCAGTACTTC

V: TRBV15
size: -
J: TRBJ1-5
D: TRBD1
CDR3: CATSSQTGTGAFSNQPQHF
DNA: TGTGCCACCAGCAGCCAAACCGGGACAGGGGCCTTTAGCAATCAGCCCCAGCATTTT

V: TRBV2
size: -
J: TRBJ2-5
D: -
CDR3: CASRPGLQETQYF
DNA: TGTGCCAGCAGGCCGGGACTTCAAGAGACCCAGTACTTC

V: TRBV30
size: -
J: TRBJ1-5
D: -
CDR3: CAWSVIGGGNQPQHF
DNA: TGTGCCTGGAGTGTGATAGGGGGAGGCAATCAGCCCCAGCATTTT

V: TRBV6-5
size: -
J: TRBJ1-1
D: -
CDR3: CASSYQPGTEAFF
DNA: TGTGCCAGCAGTTATCAACCGGGCACTGAAGCTTTCTTT

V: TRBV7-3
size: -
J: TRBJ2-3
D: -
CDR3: CASSTQGSVDTQYF
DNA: TGTGCCAGCAGTACGCAGGGGAGTGTGGATACGCAGTATTTT

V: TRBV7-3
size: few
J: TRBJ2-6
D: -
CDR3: CASSPRSGAGANVLTF
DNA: TGTGCCAGCAGCCCCCGATCCGGGGCTGGGGCCAACGTCCTGACTTTC

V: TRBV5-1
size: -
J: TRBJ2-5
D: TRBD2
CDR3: CASSFAGTSSQETQYF
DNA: TGCGCCAGCAGCTTCGCCGGGACTAGCAGCCAAGAGACCCAGTACTTC

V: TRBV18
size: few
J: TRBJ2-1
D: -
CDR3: CASSPLDSYNEQFF
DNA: TGTGCCAGCTCACCCCTCGACAGTTACAATGAGCAGTTCTTC

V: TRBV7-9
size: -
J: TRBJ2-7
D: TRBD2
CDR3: CASSYAGTRLSEQYF
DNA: TGTGCCAGCAGCTACGCAGGGACTAGACTCTCCGAGCAGTACTTC

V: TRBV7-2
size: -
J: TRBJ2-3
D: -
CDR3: CASTLIGRGTGTDTQYF
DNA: TGTGCCAGCACCTTAATAGGCCGGGGGACCGGCACAGATACGCAGTATTTT

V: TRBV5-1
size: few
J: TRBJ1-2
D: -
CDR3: CASSLQENYGYTF
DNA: TGCGCCAGCAGTCTACAGGAGAACTATGGCTACACCTTC

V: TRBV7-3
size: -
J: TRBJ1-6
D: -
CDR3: CASSLPGSPLHF
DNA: TGTGCCAGCAGTCTCCCAGGGTCACCCCTCCACTTT

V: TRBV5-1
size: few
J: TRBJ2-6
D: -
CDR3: CASSPSGANVLTF
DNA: TGCGCCAGCAGCCCGTCTGGGGCCAACGTCCTGACTTTC

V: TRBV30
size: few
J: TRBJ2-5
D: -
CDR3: CAWTPQGREETQYF
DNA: TGTGCCTGGACTCCCCAGGGGAGGGAGGAGACCCAGTACTTC

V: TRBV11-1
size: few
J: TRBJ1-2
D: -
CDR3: CASSFEQGNYGYTF
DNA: TGTGCCAGCAGCTTTGAACAGGGAAACTATGGCTACACCTTC

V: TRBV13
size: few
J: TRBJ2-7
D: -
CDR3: CASSLTSGYSSYEQYF
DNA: TGTGCCAGCAGCTTAACCAGCGGGTATAGCTCCTACGAGCAGTACTTC

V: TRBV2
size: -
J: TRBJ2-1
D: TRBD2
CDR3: CASTQRAGGYNEQFF
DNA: TGTGCCAGCACTCAAAGGGCGGGGGGTTACAATGAGCAGTTCTTC

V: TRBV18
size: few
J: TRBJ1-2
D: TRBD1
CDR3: CASSPDGQGRYGYTF
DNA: TGTGCCAGCTCACCCGATGGACAGGGAAGGTATGGCTACACCTTC

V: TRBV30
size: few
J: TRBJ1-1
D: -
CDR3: CAGGRTNTEAFF
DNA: TGTGCCGGAGGACGCACGAACACTGAAGCTTTCTTT

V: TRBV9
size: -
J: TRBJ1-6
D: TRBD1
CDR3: CASSARDLWDRGNSYNSPLHF
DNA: TGTGCCAGCAGCGCGAGAGACCTCTGGGACAGGGGGAATTCCTATAATTCACCCCTCCACTTT

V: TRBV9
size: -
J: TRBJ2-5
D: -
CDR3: CASSVGAEETQYF
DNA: TGTGCCAGCAGCGTGGGGGCCGAAGAGACCCAGTACTTC

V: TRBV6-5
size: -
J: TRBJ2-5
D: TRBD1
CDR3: CASTRTGDGTQYF
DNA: TGTGCCAGCACCAGAACAGGGGACGGGACCCAGTACTTC

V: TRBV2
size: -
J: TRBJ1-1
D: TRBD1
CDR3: CASSLRGQGNTEAFF
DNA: TGTGCCAGCAGTTTAAGGGGACAGGGAAACACTGAAGCTTTCTTT